The following is a T cell receptor (beta chain) sequence with its context. As yet, its antigen is unknown. Per the germline V gene, CDR1 is LGHDT and CDR2 is YNNKEL (reference sequence). V was pared by 1 base and J by 7 bases, with 11 bases between. The CDR3 sequence is 13 residues long. The record originates from a study of T cell responses to AZD1222 COVID-19 vaccine. Overall study results and limits: In a largely white British group with more females than males, clonal diversity was possibly underestimated. Just a handful of AZD1222 recipients tested seropositive at baseline. Recipients of two AZD1222 doses showed rising Spike-specific TCR breadth and depth.

Profiled with immunoSEQ multiplex PCR; TCRdb holds only in-frame clones, not every one. Of around 150,000 clones detected, less than 95% appear once; the ten largest clones hold roughly 6%. Sequencing was performed on peripheral blood, taken 28 days after the second AZD1222 dose. The TCR was taken from an adult who received the AZD1222 COVID-19 vaccine. The V call is TRBV3-1 (or the pseudogene TRBV3-2), the J call TRBJ2-7; either TRBD1 or TRBD2 may fit D (5 bases each). The CDR3 nucleotides read TGTGCCAGCAGCCAAGTGAAGGGGACGGAGCAGTACTTC. This translates into CASSQVKGTEQYF.